This T cell receptor (beta chain) originates from a study of cytomegalovirus exposure and HLA in healthy donors. Study-level points and caveats: Most subjects had HLA-A and HLA-B alleles reportedly predicted accurately by TCR beta sequences. Earlier analysis found most TCR beta V segments productive about 90% or about 30% of the time.

60 Vbeta and 13 Jbeta primers were used in PCR. The data were produced by immunoSEQ multiplex PCR, yet TCRdb's version contains in-frame clones alone and is incomplete. The sample lists 30,000 to 40,000 clones, roughly 82% seen once, with approximately 10% in the top ten. Trimming removed 5 bases from V and 5 bases from J; junction bases left unmatched: 6. Germline loops: CDR1 MNHNS, CDR2 SASEGT. There are 14 residues in the CDR3. On this clone itself: The antigen remains unidentified.

Among the donors, all were healthy bone marrow donors. The sequencing sample was made of PBMCs. This sequence joins TRBV6-1 and TRBJ1-2; 9 positions agree with TRBD1. The clonotype was recovered from a woman between 18 and 30 years old in good health and CMV-seropositive. In DNA, the CDR3 is TGTGCCAGCAGTACAGGGGGCGCAGGATATGGCTACACCTTC. This gives the protein CASSTGGAGYGYTF.